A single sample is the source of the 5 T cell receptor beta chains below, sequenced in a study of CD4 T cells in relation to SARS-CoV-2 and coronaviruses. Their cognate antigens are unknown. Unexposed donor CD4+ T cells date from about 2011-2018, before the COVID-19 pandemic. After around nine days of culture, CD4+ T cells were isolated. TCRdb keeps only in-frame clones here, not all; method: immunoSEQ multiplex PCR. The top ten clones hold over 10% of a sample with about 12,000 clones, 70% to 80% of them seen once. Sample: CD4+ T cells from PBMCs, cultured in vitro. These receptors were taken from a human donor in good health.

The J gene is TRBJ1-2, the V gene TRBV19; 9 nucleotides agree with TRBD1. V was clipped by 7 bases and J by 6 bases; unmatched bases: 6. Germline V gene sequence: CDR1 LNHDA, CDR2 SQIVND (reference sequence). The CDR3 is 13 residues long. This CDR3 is CASIPGQGDGYTF. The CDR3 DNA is TGTGCCAGTATACCGGGACAGGGAGATGGCTACACCTTC.

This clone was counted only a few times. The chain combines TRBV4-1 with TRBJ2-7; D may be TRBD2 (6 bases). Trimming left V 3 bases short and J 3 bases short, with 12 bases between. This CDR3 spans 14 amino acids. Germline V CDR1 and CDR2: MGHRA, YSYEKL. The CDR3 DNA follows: TGCGCCAGCAGCCAGGCGGGACCCCTCTACGAGCAGTACTTC. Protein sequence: CASSQAGPLYEQYF.

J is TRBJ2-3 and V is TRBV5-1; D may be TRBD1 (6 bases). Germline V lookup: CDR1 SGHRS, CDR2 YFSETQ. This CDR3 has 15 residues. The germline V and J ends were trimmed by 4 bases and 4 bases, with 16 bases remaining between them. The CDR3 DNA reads TGCGCCAGCAGCGCACAGGGAGACAGCCCAGATACGCAGTATTTT. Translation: CASSAQGDSPDTQYF.

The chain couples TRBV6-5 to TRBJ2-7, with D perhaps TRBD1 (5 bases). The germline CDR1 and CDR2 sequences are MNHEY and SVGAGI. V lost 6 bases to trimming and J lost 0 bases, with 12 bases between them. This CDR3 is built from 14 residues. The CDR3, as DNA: TGTGCCAGCAGGAGTAGGGGAACCTCCTACGAGCAGTACTTC. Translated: CASRSRGTSYEQYF.

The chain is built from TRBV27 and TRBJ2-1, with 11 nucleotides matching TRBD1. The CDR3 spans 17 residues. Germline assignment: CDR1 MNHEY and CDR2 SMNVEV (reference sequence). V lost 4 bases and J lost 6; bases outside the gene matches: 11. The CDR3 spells CASSSPAGTGGFNEQFF. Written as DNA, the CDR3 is TGTGCCAGCAGTTCCCCGGCCGGGACAGGGGGGTTCAATGAGCAGTTCTTC.